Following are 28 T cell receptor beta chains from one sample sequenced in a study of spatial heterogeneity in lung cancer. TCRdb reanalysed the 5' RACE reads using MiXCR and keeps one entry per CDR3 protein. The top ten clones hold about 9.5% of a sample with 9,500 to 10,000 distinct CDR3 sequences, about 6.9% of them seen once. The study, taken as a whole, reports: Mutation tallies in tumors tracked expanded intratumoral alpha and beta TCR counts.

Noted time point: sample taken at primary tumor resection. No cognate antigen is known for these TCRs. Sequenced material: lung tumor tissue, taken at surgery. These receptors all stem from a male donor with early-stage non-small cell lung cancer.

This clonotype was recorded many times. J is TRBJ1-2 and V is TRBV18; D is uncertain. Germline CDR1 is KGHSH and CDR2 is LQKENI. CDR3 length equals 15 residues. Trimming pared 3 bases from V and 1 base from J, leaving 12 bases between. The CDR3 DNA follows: TGTGCCAGCTCACCGCGTCAGGAAAGTAACTATGGCTACACCTTC. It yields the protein CASSPRQESNYGYTF.

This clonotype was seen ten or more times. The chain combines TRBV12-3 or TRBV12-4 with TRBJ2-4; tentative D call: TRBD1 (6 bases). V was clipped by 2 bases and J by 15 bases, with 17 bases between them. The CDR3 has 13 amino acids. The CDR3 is CASSLTRGWGRYF. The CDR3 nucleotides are TGTGCCAGCAGTTTAACCAGGGGTTGGGGACGGTACTTC.

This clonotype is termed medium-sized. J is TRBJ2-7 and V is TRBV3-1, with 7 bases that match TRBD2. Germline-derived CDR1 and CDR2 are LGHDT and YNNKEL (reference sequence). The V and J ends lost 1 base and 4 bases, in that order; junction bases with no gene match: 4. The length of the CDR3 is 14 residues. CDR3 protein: CASSQVGRRYEQYF. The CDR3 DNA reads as TGTGCCAGCAGCCAAGTCGGGAGGAGGTACGAGCAGTACTTC.

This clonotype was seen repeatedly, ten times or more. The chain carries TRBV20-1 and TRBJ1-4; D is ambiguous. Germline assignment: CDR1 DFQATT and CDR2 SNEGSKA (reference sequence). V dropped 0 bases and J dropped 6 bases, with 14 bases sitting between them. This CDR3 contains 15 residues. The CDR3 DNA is TGCAGTGCTAGAGATTCGGGGTTTAATCATGAAAAACTGTTTTTT. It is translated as CSARDSGFNHEKLFF.

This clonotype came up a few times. CDR3 residues: CASTNPGILDSNQPQHF. The CDR3 DNA reads as TGTGCCAGTACCAATCCAGGGATTCTAGATAGCAATCAGCCCCAGCATTTT. The V and J genes are TRBV19 and TRBJ1-5; tentatively, D is TRBD1 (5 bases). The CDR3 is made up of 17 amino acids. Trimming left V 7 bases short and J 0 bases short, with 19 bases between. Per germline, CDR1 LNHDA and CDR2 SQIVND (reference sequence).

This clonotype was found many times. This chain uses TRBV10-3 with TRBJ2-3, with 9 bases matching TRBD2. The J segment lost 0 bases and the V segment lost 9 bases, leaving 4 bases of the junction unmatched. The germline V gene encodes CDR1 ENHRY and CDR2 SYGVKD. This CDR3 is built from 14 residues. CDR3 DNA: TGTGCCATGCGGGCGGGGGGGAGCACAGATACGCAGTATTTT. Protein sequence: CAMRAGGSTDTQYF.

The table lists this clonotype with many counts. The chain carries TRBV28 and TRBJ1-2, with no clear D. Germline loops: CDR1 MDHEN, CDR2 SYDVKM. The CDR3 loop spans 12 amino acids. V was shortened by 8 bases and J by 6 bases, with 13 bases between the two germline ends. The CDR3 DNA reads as TGTGCCAGCGAGCAGGCAAGAAATGGCTACACCTTC. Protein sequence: CASEQARNGYTF.

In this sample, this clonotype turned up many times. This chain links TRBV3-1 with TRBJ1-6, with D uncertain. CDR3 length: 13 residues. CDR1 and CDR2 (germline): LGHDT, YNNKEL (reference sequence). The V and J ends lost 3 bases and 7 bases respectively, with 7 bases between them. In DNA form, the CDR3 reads TGTGCCAGCAGCCATGACTCGAATTCACCCCTCCACTTT. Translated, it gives CASSHDSNSPLHF.

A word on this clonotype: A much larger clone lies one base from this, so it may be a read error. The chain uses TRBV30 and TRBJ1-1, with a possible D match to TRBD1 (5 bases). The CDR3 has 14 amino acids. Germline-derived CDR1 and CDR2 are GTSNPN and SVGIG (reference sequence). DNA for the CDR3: TGTGCCTGGAGTGAGAGGGGCCGGGAGACTGAAGCTTCCTTT. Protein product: CAWSERGRETEASF.

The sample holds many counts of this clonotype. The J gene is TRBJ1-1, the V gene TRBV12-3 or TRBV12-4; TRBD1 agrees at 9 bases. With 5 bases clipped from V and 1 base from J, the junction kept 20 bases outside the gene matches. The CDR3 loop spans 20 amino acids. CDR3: CASSPPRWSGQGIGNTEAFF. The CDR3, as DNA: TGTGCCAGCAGTCCTCCCCGTTGGTCGGGACAGGGAATCGGGAACACTGAAGCTTTCTTT.

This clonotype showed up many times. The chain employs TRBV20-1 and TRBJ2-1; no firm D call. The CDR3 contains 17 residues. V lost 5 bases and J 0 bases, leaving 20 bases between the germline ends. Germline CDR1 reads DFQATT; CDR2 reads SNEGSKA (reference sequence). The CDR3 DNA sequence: TGCAGTGCTTCCCCCGGGTCGATTCCGCGCTCCTACAATGAGCAGTTCTTC. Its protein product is CSASPGSIPRSYNEQFF.

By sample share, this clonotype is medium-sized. The DNA of the CDR3 is TGTGCCAGCAGTTCCGCTTCCGGGACAGGGGGAAAAGGCTACACCTTC. It yields the protein CASSSASGTGGKGYTF. This rearrangement joins TRBV28 to TRBJ1-2, with 11 bases identical to TRBD1. J was trimmed by 8 bases and V by 4 bases; bases with no gene match: 12. CDR3 size: 16 residues. Germline values: CDR1 MDHEN, CDR2 SYDVKM.

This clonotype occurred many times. The CDR3 DNA is TGTGCCAGCAATGACAGGGTTGACGAGCAGTACTTC. This sequence encodes CASNDRVDEQYF. The rearrangement uses TRBV28 and TRBJ2-7, with 7 bases aligning to TRBD1. This CDR3 is built from 12 residues. Germline loops: CDR1 MDHEN, CDR2 SYDVKM. J gave up 5 bases and V 7 bases, and 5 bases lay outside the gene matches.

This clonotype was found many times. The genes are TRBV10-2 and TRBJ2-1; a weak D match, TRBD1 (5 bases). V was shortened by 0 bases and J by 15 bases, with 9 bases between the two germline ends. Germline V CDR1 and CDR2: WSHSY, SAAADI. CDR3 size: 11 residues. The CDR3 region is CASSESRTRFF. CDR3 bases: TGCGCCAGCAGTGAGTCGAGGACACGGTTCTTC.

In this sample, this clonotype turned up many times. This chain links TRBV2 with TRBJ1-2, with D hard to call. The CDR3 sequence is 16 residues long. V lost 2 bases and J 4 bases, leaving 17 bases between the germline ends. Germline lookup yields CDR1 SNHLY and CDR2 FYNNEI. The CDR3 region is CASSEIMRAAGYGYTF. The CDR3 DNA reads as TGTGCCAGCAGTGAAATCATGCGGGCAGCTGGCTATGGCTACACCTTC.

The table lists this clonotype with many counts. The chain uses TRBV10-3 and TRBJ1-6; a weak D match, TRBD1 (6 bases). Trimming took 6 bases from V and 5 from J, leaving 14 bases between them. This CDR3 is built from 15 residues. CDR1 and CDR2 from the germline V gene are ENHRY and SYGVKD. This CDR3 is CAISDRQGNNSPLHF. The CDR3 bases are TGTGCCATCAGCGACCGCCAGGGGAATAATTCACCCCTCCACTTT.

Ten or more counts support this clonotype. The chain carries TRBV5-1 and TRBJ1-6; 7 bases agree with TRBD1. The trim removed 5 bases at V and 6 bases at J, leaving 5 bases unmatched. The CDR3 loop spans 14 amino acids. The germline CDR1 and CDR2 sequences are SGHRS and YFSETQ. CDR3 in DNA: TGCGCCAGCAGACAGGGGATGGGTAATTCACCCCTCCACTTT. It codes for CASRQGMGNSPLHF.

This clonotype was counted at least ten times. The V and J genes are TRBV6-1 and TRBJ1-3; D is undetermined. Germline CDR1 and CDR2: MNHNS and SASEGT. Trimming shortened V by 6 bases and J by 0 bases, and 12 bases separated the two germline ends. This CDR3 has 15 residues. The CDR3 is CASSGMSNSGNTIYF. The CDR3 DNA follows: TGTGCCAGCAGCGGGATGTCAAACTCTGGAAACACCATATATTTT.

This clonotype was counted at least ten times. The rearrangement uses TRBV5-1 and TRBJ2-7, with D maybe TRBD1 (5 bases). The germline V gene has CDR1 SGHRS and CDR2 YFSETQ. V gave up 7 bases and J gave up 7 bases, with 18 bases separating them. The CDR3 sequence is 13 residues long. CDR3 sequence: CASGDSPYDEQYF. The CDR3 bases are TGCGCCAGCGGCGACAGCCCCTACGATGAGCAGTACTTC.

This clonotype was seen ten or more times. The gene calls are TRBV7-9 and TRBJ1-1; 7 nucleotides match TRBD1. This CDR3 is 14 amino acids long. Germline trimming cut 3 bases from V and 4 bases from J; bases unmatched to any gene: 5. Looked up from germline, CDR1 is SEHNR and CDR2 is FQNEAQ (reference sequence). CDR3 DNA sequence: TGTGCCAGCAGCTTGAGACAGGGTCTCACTGAAGCTTTCTTT. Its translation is CASSLRQGLTEAFF.

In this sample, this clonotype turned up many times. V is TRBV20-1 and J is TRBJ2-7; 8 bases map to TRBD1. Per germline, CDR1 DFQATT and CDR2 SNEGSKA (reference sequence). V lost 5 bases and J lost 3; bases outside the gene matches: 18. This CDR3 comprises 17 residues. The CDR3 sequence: CSAFGQGWGFDGYEQYF. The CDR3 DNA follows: TGCAGTGCTTTCGGACAGGGATGGGGATTCGATGGCTACGAGCAGTACTTC.

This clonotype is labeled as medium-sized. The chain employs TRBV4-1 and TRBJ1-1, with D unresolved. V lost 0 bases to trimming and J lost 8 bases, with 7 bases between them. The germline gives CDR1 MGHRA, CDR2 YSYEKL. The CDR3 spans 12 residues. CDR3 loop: CASSQDGREAFF. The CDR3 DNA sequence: TGCGCCAGCAGCCAAGATGGCAGGGAAGCTTTCTTT.

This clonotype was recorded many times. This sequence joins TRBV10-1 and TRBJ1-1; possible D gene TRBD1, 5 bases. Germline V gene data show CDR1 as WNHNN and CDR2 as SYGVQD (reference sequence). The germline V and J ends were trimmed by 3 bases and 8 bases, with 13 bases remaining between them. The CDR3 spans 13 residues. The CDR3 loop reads CASSDRSTGEAFF. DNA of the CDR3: TGCGCCAGCAGTGACCGGTCTACAGGAGAAGCTTTCTTT.

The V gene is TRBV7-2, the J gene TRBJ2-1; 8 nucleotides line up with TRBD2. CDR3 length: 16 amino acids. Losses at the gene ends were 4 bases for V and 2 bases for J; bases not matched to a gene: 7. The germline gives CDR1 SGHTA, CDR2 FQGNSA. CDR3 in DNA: TGTGCCAGCAGCTCCGCGACTAGCGACACCTACAATGAGCAGTTCTTC. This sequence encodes CASSSATSDTYNEQFF.

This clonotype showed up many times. The CDR3 spells CSAGLALTGEQFF. The CDR3 coding sequence is TGCAGTGCTGGACTAGCCCTTACTGGAGAGCAGTTCTTC. The rearrangement links TRBV20-1 to TRBJ2-1; TRBD2 matches at 8 bases. Germline V gene data show CDR1 as DFQATT and CDR2 as SNEGSKA (reference sequence). This CDR3 spans 13 amino acids. V dropped 5 bases and J dropped 10; count of bases not matched to a gene: 10.

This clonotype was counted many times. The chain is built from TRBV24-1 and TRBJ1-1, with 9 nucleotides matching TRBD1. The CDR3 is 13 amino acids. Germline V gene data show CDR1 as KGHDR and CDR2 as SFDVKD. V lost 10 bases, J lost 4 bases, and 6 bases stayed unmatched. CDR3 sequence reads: CATHQTGGTEAFF. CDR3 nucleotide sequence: TGTGCCACTCATCAGACAGGGGGCACTGAAGCTTTCTTT.

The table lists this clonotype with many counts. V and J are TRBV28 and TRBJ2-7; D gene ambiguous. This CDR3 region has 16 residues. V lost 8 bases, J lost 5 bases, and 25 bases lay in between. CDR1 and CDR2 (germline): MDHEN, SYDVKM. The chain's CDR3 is CASPGSSAPKEDEQYV. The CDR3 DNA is TGTGCCAGCCCGGGTTCCTCGGCTCCTAAAGAGGACGAGCAGTACGTC.

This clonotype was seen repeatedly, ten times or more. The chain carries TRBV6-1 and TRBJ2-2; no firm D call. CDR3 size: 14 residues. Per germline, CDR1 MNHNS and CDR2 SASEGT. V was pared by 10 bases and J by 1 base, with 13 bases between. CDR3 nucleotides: TGTGCCATATCTCGAATGGGGAACACCGGGGAGCTGTTTTTT. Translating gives CAISRMGNTGELFF.